These 26 T cell receptor beta chains originate from one sample sequenced in a study of blood T cell repertoires in COVID-19. Data came from immunoSEQ multiplex PCR; TCRdb stores just in-frame clones and leaves some out. The sample has approximately 220,000 clones, over 80% seen once. The sample was PBMCs or T cells enriched from blood (not recorded which). The receptors shown here come from a young man who had recovered from COVID-19.

In its sample, this clone was seen once. The chain links TRBV24-1 to TRBJ1-5; unclear D gene. The CDR3 extends over 14 amino acids. The ends were cut back, 1 base at V and 0 bases at J, with 3 bases in the middle. In germline, CDR1 is KGHDR, CDR2 SFDVKD. In DNA, the CDR3 is TGTGCCACCAGTGATTTCTTTAGCAATCAGCCCCAGCATTTT. This translates into CATSDFFSNQPQHF.

The rearrangement links TRBV11-2 to TRBJ2-7; TRBD1 matches 7 bases. This CDR3 region has 13 residues. V dropped 7 bases and J dropped 4; count of bases not matched to a gene: 7. Per germline, CDR1 SGHAT and CDR2 FQNNGV. This CDR3 reads CASTRDSLYEQYF. CDR3 nucleotides: TGTGCCAGCACCCGGGACAGTCTGTACGAGCAGTACTTC.

The V call is TRBV6-9, the J call TRBJ1-5; D may be TRBD1 (5 bases). The CDR3 contains 16 residues. The germline V gene has CDR1 MNHGY and CDR2 SVAAGI. Trimming stripped 5 bases from V and 3 bases from J, with 17 bases between. The CDR3 DNA reads TGTGCCAGCAGTCCTGTCGGGCAGGGCCTCAATCAGCCCCAGCATTTT. Protein sequence: CASSPVGQGLNQPQHF.

The V and J genes are TRBV12-3 or TRBV12-4 and TRBJ1-2, with TRBD1 identical over 8 bases. The junction had 2 bases not matched to a gene; V was cut back by 5 bases and J by 3 bases. The CDR3 is 13 amino acids. This CDR3 is CASSQDRDYGYTF. CDR3 sequence (DNA): TGTGCCAGCAGTCAGGACAGGGACTATGGCTACACCTTC.

The chain recombines TRBV9 with TRBJ2-2; D unresolved. Germline V gene lookup returns CDR1 SGDLS and CDR2 YYNGEE. This CDR3 comprises 16 residues. The V and J ends lost 6 bases and 0 bases respectively, with 15 bases between them. The DNA of the CDR3 is TGTGCCAGCACCCCAGAAAAGATGACGAACACCGGGGAGCTGTTTTTT. It yields the protein CASTPEKMTNTGELFF. Looking up the rest from reference TRBV9 and TRBJ2-2 gives the full variable domain: DSGVTQTPKHLITATGQRVTLRCSPRSGDLSVYWYQQSLDQGLQFLIQYYNGEERAKGNILERFSAQQFPDLHSELNLSSLELGDSALYFCASTPEKMTNTGELFFGEGSRLTVL.

CDR3 in DNA: TGTGCCAGCAGCCGCATCCGGGACAGTCACCAGCCCCAGCATTTT. This encodes CASSRIRDSHQPQHF. This chain uses TRBV27 with TRBJ1-5, with TRBD1 matching 7 bases. The ends lost 6 bases at V and 7 bases at J; junction bases unmatched: 12. The CDR3 loop spans 15 amino acids. Germline lookup yields CDR1 MNHEY and CDR2 SMNVEV (reference sequence).

The chain uses TRBV4-3 and TRBJ2-7; 8 bases map to TRBD2. The V gene's germline CDR1 is LGHNA and CDR2 YSLEER. This CDR3 region has 14 residues. The trim removed 1 base at V and 6 bases at J, leaving 5 bases unmatched. CDR3 protein: CASSQGLAKGEQYF. The CDR3, as DNA: TGCGCCAGCAGCCAAGGACTAGCGAAAGGCGAGCAGTACTTC.

V is TRBV30 and J is TRBJ2-7; TRBD1 is a possible D gene (6 bases). Germline lookup yields CDR1 GTSNPN and CDR2 SVGIG (reference sequence). V dropped 2 bases and J dropped 1 base, with 12 bases sitting between them. The CDR3 spans 14 residues. The CDR3: CAWSYGQYSYEQYF. CDR3 DNA sequence: TGTGCCTGGAGTTATGGACAGTATTCCTACGAGCAGTACTTC.

The J gene is TRBJ2-1, the V gene TRBV30; 8 positions agree with TRBD2. This CDR3 region has 14 residues. Germline-derived CDR1 and CDR2 are GTSNPN and SVGIG (reference sequence). J gave up 4 bases and V 3 bases, and 5 bases lay outside the gene matches. The CDR3 nucleotides read TGTGCCTGGAGCAGCGGCGGGGGGTACAATGAGCAGTTCTTC. This gives the protein CAWSSGGGYNEQFF.

This clone appeared once. Distinct nucleotide sequences in the sample also encode this CDR3. The chain has TRBV21-1 and TRBJ1-2. TRBV21-1 is recorded as a pseudogene. The CDR3 runs 14 residues. The DNA for the CDR3 is TGTGCCAGCAGCAATTTGACGGGTAACTATGGCTACACCTTC. Protein: CASSNLTGNYGYTF.

The V and J genes are TRBV12-3 or TRBV12-4 and TRBJ1-2, with D possibly matching TRBD1 (6 bases). The CDR3 runs 13 residues. Trimming cost V 6 bases and J 3 bases, with 11 bases left between them. In DNA form, the CDR3 reads TGTGCCAGCAGACTACAGGGAGACTATGGCTACACCTTC. Protein sequence: CASRLQGDYGYTF.

This rearrangement joins TRBV11-3 to TRBJ2-1, with a tentative D call TRBD1 (6 bases). The germline V and J ends were trimmed by 5 bases and 4 bases, with 15 bases remaining between them. Per germline, CDR1 SGHNT and CDR2 YENEEA. CDR3 length equals 15 residues. The CDR3 nucleotides read TGTGCCAGCAGCCAACGGGACACGGAGTACAATGAGCAGTTCTTC. Its protein is CASSQRDTEYNEQFF.

The CDR3, as DNA: TGTGCCAGCAGCCGCGACTCGGCGAATGAGCAGTTCTTC. It encodes CASSRDSANEQFF. The chain employs TRBV6-6 and TRBJ2-1; no reliable D call. The V and J ends lost 6 bases and 7 bases respectively, with 13 bases between them. CDR1 is MNHNY and CDR2 is SVGAGI in the germline V gene (reference sequence). The CDR3 contains 13 residues.

The gene calls are TRBV9 and TRBJ2-3; 10 bases align to TRBD2. Trimming at V came to 5 bases and at J to 0 bases, leaving 3 bases not matched to a gene. The germline gives CDR1 SGDLS, CDR2 YYNGEE. This CDR3 has 15 amino acids. The CDR3 loop is CASSRTSGSTDTQYF. CDR3 coding DNA: TGTGCCAGCAGTAGGACTAGCGGAAGCACAGATACGCAGTATTTT.

The rearrangement links TRBV29-1 to TRBJ2-3; 7 positions agree with TRBD2. The germline V gene encodes CDR1 SQVTM and CDR2 ANQGSEA. The trim removed 8 bases at V and 4 bases at J, leaving 6 bases unmatched. This CDR3 contains 12 residues. This chain's CDR3 is CSFRGGADTQYF. The CDR3, as DNA: TGCAGCTTTCGGGGAGGGGCAGATACGCAGTATTTT.

This chain links TRBV6-5 with TRBJ1-1; D is perhaps TRBD1 (5 bases). Germline CDR1 is MNHEY and CDR2 is SVGAGI. CDR3 length: 13 amino acids. V lost 5 bases and J lost 0, with 7 bases in between. In DNA form, the CDR3 reads TGTGCCAGCAGTCGACAGCTGAACACTGAAGCTTTCTTT. Protein: CASSRQLNTEAFF.

The chain joins TRBV2 to TRBJ1-2; D is possibly TRBD1 (5 bases). The CDR3 consists of 16 residues. From germline, CDR1 is SNHLY and CDR2 FYNNEI. Trimming removed 4 bases from V and 5 bases from J, with 20 bases in between. DNA of the CDR3: TGTGCCAGCAGTGTAGGGGAGGGGTCCCTCTCTTATGGCTACACCTTC. Protein: CASSVGEGSLSYGYTF.

V and J are TRBV2 and TRBJ2-2; D may be TRBD1 (6 bases). This CDR3 comprises 14 residues. Germline V lookup: CDR1 SNHLY, CDR2 FYNNEI. Between the trimmed V and J ends, which lost 4 bases and 3 bases, there was a span of 9 bases. DNA for the CDR3: TGTGCCAGCAGTGTGACAGGTTACACCGGGGAGCTGTTTTTT. Translating it yields CASSVTGYTGELFF.

The rearrangement links TRBV4-2 to TRBJ2-1, with 12 nucleotides matching TRBD2. This CDR3 contains 17 residues. In germline, CDR1 is LGHNA, CDR2 YNFKEQ. The trim removed 1 base at V and 7 bases at J, leaving 8 bases unmatched. The CDR3 DNA is TGTGCCAGCAGCCAAGCTTCGGCTAGCGGGGGGGCAAATGAGCAGTTCTTC. Its protein product is CASSQASASGGANEQFF.

The chain has TRBV9 and TRBJ1-5; D may be TRBD1 (5 bases). CDR1 is SGDLS, CDR2 YYNGEE, per germline. The length of the CDR3 is 15 residues. V shed 4 bases and J shed 0 bases, with 11 bases lying between them. CDR3 sequence (DNA): TGTGCCAGCAGCCCCACAGGTGATAGCAATCAGCCCCAGCATTTT. Its translation is CASSPTGDSNQPQHF.

The chain links TRBV27 to TRBJ1-4; D perhaps matches TRBD1 (5 bases). Germline CDR1 and CDR2: MNHEY and SMNVEV (reference sequence). The CDR3 runs 14 residues. Trimming took 7 bases from V and 5 from J, leaving 14 bases between them. The DNA for the CDR3 is TGTGCCAGCACCGCAGCAGGGTTGAATGAAAAACTGTTTTTT. Translating gives CASTAAGLNEKLFF.

The genes are TRBV5-1 and TRBJ2-5; 9 nucleotides line up with TRBD1. CDR3 size: 15 residues. Trimming at V came to 4 bases and at J to 2 bases, leaving 6 bases not matched to a gene. Germline V CDR1 and CDR2: SGHRS, YFSETQ. The CDR3 nucleotides read TGCGCCAGCAGCCCCGGGACAGGGATACAAGAGACCCAGTACTTC. This codes for CASSPGTGIQETQYF.

This chain connects TRBV18 to TRBJ1-1; D perhaps matches TRBD1 (6 bases). In germline, CDR1 is KGHSH, CDR2 LQKENI. Trimming took off 7 bases at V and 3 bases at J, with 15 bases between the two ends. The CDR3 has 14 residues. Written as DNA, the CDR3 is TGTGCCAGCTTGTACAGGGATGGGGACACTGAAGCTTTCTTT. Translated, it gives CASLYRDGDTEAFF.

In its sample, this clone was seen once. This chain connects TRBV7-8 to TRBJ2-7, with a tentative D call TRBD2 (6 bases). Germline CDR1 reads SGHVS; CDR2 reads FQNEAQ. V was clipped by 4 bases and J by 2 bases, with 15 bases between them. CDR3 size: 15 residues. The CDR3 DNA follows: TGTGCCAGCAGCTGGAGGCGGGAATACCCCTACGAGCAGTACTTC. Translated, it gives CASSWRREYPYEQYF. Variable domain in full (rest from reference TRBV7-8 and TRBJ2-7): GAGVSQSPRYKVAKRGQDVALRCDPISGHVSLFWYQQALGQGPEFLTYFQNEAQLDKSGLPSDRFFAERPEGSVSTLKIQRTQQEDSAVYLCASSWRREYPYEQYFGPGTRLTVT.

The chain joins TRBV9 to TRBJ1-6, with 7 bases identical to TRBD1. Per germline, CDR1 SGDLS and CDR2 YYNGEE. The CDR3 contains 13 residues. Trimming removed 5 bases from V and 7 bases from J; junction bases left unmatched: 3. CDR3 protein: CASRQGNNSPLHF. The DNA for the CDR3 is TGTGCCAGCAGACAGGGGAACAATTCACCCCTCCACTTT. Filled out from reference TRBV9 and TRBJ1-6, the complete variable domain reads DSGVTQTPKHLITATGQRVTLRCSPRSGDLSVYWYQQSLDQGLQFLIQYYNGEERAKGNILERFSAQQFPDLHSELNLSSLELGDSALYFCASRQGNNSPLHFGNGTRLTVT.

The genes are TRBV3-1 (or the pseudogene TRBV3-2) and TRBJ2-1; 7 bases are a match to TRBD2. The CDR3 is 12 residues long. V shed 3 bases, J shed 8 bases, and the junction held 1 base outside the gene matches. Germline V gene sequence: CDR1 LGHDT, CDR2 YNNKEL (reference sequence). CDR3 sequence (DNA): TGTGCCAGCAGCCATACTAGCGATGAGCAGTTCTTC. It encodes CASSHTSDEQFF.